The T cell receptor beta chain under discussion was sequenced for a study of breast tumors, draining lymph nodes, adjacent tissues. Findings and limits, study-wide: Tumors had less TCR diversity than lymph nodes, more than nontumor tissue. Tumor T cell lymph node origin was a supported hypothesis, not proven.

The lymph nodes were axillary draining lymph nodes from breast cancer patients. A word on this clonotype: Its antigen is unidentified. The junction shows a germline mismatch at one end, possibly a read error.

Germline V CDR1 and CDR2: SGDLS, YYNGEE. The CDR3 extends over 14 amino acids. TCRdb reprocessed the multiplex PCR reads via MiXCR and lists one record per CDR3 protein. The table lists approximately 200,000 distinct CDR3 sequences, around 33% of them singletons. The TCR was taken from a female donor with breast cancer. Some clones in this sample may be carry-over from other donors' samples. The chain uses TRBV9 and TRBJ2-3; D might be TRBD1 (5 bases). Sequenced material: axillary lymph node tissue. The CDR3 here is CASSPGPATNTQYF. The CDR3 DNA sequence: TGTGCCAGCAGCCCAGGGCCCGCCACAAATACGCAGTATTTT.